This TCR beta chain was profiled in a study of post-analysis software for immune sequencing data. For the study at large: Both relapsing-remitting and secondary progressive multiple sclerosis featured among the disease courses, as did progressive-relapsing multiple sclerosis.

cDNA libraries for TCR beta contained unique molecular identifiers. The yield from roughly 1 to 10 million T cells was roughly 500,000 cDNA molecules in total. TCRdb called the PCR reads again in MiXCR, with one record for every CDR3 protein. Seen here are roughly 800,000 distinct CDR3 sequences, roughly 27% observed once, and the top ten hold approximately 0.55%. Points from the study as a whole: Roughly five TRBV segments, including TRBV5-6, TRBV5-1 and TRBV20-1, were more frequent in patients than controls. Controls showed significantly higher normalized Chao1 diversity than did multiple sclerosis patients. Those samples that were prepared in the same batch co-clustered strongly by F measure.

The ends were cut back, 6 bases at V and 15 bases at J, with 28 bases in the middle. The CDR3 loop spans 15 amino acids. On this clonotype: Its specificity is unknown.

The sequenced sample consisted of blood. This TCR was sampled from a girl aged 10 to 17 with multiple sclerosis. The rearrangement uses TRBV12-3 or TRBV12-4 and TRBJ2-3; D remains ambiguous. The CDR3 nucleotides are TGTGCCAGCAGCCCCGGTGGAAGGGTAGAAGATGTGGAATATTTT. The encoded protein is CASSPGGRVEDVEYF.